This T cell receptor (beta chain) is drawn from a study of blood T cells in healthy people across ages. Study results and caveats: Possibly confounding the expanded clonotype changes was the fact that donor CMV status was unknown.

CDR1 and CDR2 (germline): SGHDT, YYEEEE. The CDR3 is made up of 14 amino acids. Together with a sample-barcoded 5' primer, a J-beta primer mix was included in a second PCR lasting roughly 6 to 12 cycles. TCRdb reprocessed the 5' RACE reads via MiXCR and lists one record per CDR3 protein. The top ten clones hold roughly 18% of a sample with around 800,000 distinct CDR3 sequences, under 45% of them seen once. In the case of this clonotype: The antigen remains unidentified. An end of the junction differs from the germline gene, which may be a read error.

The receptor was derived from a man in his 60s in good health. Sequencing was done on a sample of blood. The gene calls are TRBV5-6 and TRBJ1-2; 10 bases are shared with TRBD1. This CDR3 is CASSLGQGSYGYTF. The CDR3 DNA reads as TGTGCCAGCAGTTTGGGACAGGGGAGCTATGGCTACACCTTC.